The 26 T cell receptor beta chains presented below share a single source sample, sequenced in a study of shared clonotypes between healthy human individuals. Data came from immunoSEQ multiplex PCR; TCRdb stores just in-frame clones and leaves some out. The data show about 2.4 million clones, around nine tenths seen once. The material sequenced was naive CD4+ T cells sorted from blood. Noted subset: CD45RA+ positively selected. The receptors originated from a man between 18 and 35 years old in good health.

The V gene is TRBV10-3, the J gene TRBJ2-2; weak D call: TRBD2 (6 bases). The CDR3 is 13 residues long. V gave up 6 bases and J gave up 10 bases, with 15 bases separating them. Germline V lookup: CDR1 ENHRY, CDR2 SYGVKD. The CDR3 DNA sequence: TGTGCCATCAGGGAGGGTGTGCGCGAGGAGCTGTTTTTT. Its protein is CAIREGVREELFF.

The count of this clone is one. The chain couples TRBV5-1 to TRBJ1-5; weak D call: TRBD1 (5 bases). Germline V CDR1 and CDR2: SGHRS, YFSETQ. The V end lost 0 bases, the J end lost 7 bases, and 11 bases lay between the germline ends. The CDR3 runs 14 residues. This chain's CDR3 is CASSLEGMGQPQHF. CDR3 bases: TGCGCCAGCAGCTTGGAGGGGATGGGGCAGCCCCAGCATTTT.

V and J are TRBV4-1 and TRBJ2-2; TRBD1 matches at 10 bases. CDR3 length: 18 residues. Germline CDR1 MGHRA, CDR2 YSYEKL. Losses at the gene ends were 7 bases for V and 4 bases for J; bases not matched to a gene: 15. The CDR3 here is CASNHPGQGIGGTGELFF. The CDR3 DNA reads as TGCGCCAGCAACCACCCGGGACAGGGGATCGGTGGCACCGGGGAGCTGTTTTTT.

This chain uses TRBV7-3 with TRBJ2-5; 7 nucleotides line up with TRBD2. Germline values: CDR1 SGHTA, CDR2 FQGTGA. J gave up 1 base and V 5 bases, and 1 base lay outside the gene matches. The CDR3 contains 13 residues. This CDR3 is CASSRLAQETQYF. The CDR3 DNA is TGTGCCAGCAGCAGACTAGCCCAAGAGACCCAGTACTTC.

This chain links TRBV6-1 with TRBJ1-2; tentative D call: TRBD1 (5 bases). The V end was cut by 6 bases, the J end by 4 bases, with 18 bases between. This CDR3 comprises 15 residues. Germline assignment: CDR1 MNHNS and CDR2 SASEGT. The CDR3 DNA is TGTGCCAGCAGAATGACAGCAGGGCTTCGCTATGGCTACACCTTC. Encoded protein: CASRMTAGLRYGYTF.

The genes are TRBV6-5 and TRBJ1-2; 8 bases align to TRBD1. Germline V CDR1 and CDR2: MNHEY, SVGAGI. V lost 8 bases to trimming and J lost 5 bases; unmatched junction nucleotides: 10. The CDR3 is 14 amino acids. The CDR3 here is CASAATGDFYGYTF. The CDR3 DNA is TGTGCCAGCGCTGCGACAGGGGACTTTTATGGCTACACCTTC.

As for this clone: Other DNA sequences of this sample code for an identical CDR3. V and J are TRBV4-3 and TRBJ1-5; no clear D. The germline V gene encodes CDR1 LGHNA and CDR2 YSLEER. The CDR3 totals 13 residues. Between the trimmed V and J ends, which lost 0 bases and 6 bases, there was a span of 6 bases. The CDR3 DNA reads TGCGCCAGCAGCCAAGATCGAGCTCAGCCCCAGCATTTT. Its protein is CASSQDRAQPQHF.

This chain connects TRBV18 to TRBJ1-2, with 7 nucleotides matching TRBD1. With V trimmed by 3 bases and J by 0 bases, 4 bases remained unmatched. There are 15 residues in the CDR3. The V gene's germline CDR1 is KGHSH and CDR2 LQKENI. DNA for the CDR3: TGTGCCAGCTCACCTGGACAGGTACCTAACTATGGCTACACCTTC. Residues: CASSPGQVPNYGYTF.

About this clone itself: This specimen includes other DNA sequences encoding the same CDR3. This chain connects TRBV2 to TRBJ2-3, with D uncertain. Germline lookup yields CDR1 SNHLY and CDR2 FYNNEI. V was shortened by 8 bases and J by 2 bases, with 5 bases between the two germline ends. The CDR3 has 11 amino acids. In DNA, the CDR3 is TGTGCCAGCGGGTCCACAGATACGCAGTATTTT. Translation gives CASGSTDTQYF.

The CDR3 loop reads CASSQTGATNEKLFF. For the CDR3, the DNA is TGCGCCAGCAGCCAGACAGGTGCAACTAATGAAAAACTGTTTTTT. This chain links TRBV4-1 with TRBJ1-4, with a possible D match to TRBD1 (6 bases). The germline gives CDR1 MGHRA, CDR2 YSYEKL. V lost 3 bases to trimming and J lost 0 bases, with 8 bases between them. The CDR3 is made up of 15 amino acids.

The chain recombines TRBV30 with TRBJ1-2; D unclear. The germline gives CDR1 GTSNPN, CDR2 SVGIG (reference sequence). The V gene lost 5 bases and the J gene lost 5 bases, with 9 bases spanning the gap. The CDR3 is made up of 11 amino acids. The CDR3 loop reads CAWGDHYGYTF. The CDR3, as DNA: TGTGCCTGGGGAGACCATTATGGCTACACCTTC. The full variable domain, its missing parts supplied by reference TRBV30 and TRBJ1-2, is SQTIHQWPATLVQPVGSPLSLECTVEGTSNPNLYWYRQAAGRGLQLLFYSVGIGQISSEVPQNLSASRPQDRQFILSSKKLLLSDSGFYLCAWGDHYGYTFGSGTRLTVV.

The chain has TRBV7-9 and TRBJ1-1; unclear D gene. V was pared by 5 bases and J by 7 bases, with 14 bases between. CDR3 length: 13 amino acids. Germline V gene data show CDR1 as SEHNR and CDR2 as FQNEAQ (reference sequence). The DNA for the CDR3 is TGTGCCAGCAGCCCTACGGCAGGATATGAAGCTTTCTTT. This sequence encodes CASSPTAGYEAFF.

The chain has TRBV4-1 and TRBJ2-3; no reliable D call. CDR1 is MGHRA, CDR2 YSYEKL, per germline. V lost 0 bases to trimming and J lost 11 bases, with 24 bases between them. This CDR3 has 17 residues. This CDR3 is CASSQDGQAVVTSGQYF. The CDR3, as DNA: TGCGCCAGCAGCCAAGATGGCCAGGCGGTAGTTACAAGTGGGCAGTATTTT.

This chain uses TRBV5-4 with TRBJ2-5, with 10 bases identical to TRBD2. In germline, CDR1 is SGHNT, CDR2 YYREEE (reference sequence). This CDR3 spans 15 amino acids. V gave up 4 bases and J gave up 2 bases; unmatched junction bases: 5. CDR3 coding DNA: TGTGCCAGCAGCCTAAGCGGGGGGGTACAAGAGACCCAGTACTTC. Translated, it gives CASSLSGGVQETQYF.

The chain couples TRBV2 to TRBJ2-3, with D possibly being TRBD2 (5 bases). Trimming cost V 7 bases and J 0 bases, with 14 bases left between them. There are 15 residues in the CDR3. Germline V lookup: CDR1 SNHLY, CDR2 FYNNEI. CDR3 bases: TGTGCCAGCAAGGACGGGGTCGCTAGCACAGATACGCAGTATTTT. The encoded protein is CASKDGVASTDTQYF.

The chain couples TRBV28 to TRBJ1-2; a possible D gene is TRBD1 (5 bases). Germline V lookup: CDR1 MDHEN, CDR2 SYDVKM. With 8 bases removed from V and 4 bases from J, the gap between germline ends came to 11 bases. There are 12 residues in the CDR3. The CDR3 region is CASLTGGYGYTF. The CDR3 coding sequence is TGTGCCAGCCTTACCGGGGGCTATGGCTACACCTTC.

The genes are TRBV28 and TRBJ2-2, with 7 bases that match TRBD2. In germline, CDR1 is MDHEN, CDR2 SYDVKM. The CDR3 is 16 residues long. V gave up 3 bases and J gave up 2 bases; unmatched junction bases: 6. The CDR3 reads CASSFPPSGNTGELFF. CDR3 in DNA: TGTGCCAGCAGTTTTCCTCCTAGCGGAAACACCGGGGAGCTGTTTTTT.

This rearrangement joins TRBV30 to TRBJ2-1, with 13 bases identical to TRBD2. The CDR3 covers 14 residues. V trimming: 1 base; J trimming: 10 bases; junction bases outside the gene matches: 4. Germline CDR1 reads GTSNPN; CDR2 reads SVGIG (reference sequence). CDR3 amino acids: CAWSAPGLAGEQFF. CDR3 DNA sequence: TGTGCCTGGAGTGCTCCGGGACTAGCGGGAGAGCAGTTCTTC.

This clone occurred once. The rearrangement joins TRBV7-9 to TRBJ1-1; D not resolved. Trimming shortened V by 6 bases and J by 0 bases, and 20 bases separated the two germline ends. The CDR3 runs 17 residues. Germline CDR1 and CDR2: SEHNR and FQNEAQ (reference sequence). The CDR3 sequence is CASRTSEKGYMNTEAFF. The CDR3, as DNA: TGTGCCAGCAGGACCAGCGAAAAGGGATATATGAACACTGAAGCTTTCTTT.

Notes on this clone: The same CDR3 can be traced to other DNA sequences in this sample. The chain employs TRBV6-5 and TRBJ1-1; D might be TRBD1 (6 bases). Germline CDR1 is MNHEY and CDR2 is SVGAGI. The V and J ends lost 8 bases and 5 bases respectively, with 9 bases between them. The CDR3 sequence is 11 residues long. The DNA for the CDR3 is TGTGCCAGCGGGAGGGGGACTGAAGCTTTCTTT. This encodes CASGRGTEAFF.

CDR3 nucleotides: TGTGCCAGCAGCGTCCCCCCCGCGGGGCGCTACGAGCAGTACTTC. Translating it yields CASSVPPAGRYEQYF. The V gene is TRBV7-2, the J gene TRBJ2-7, with a weak D call TRBD2 (6 bases). This CDR3 region has 15 residues. V was cut by 5 bases and J by 3 bases, with 17 bases left in between. CDR1 SGHTA and CDR2 FQGNSA come from the germline V gene.

For this clone: Within the sample, other DNA sequences also encode this same CDR3. J is TRBJ1-1 and V is TRBV7-9, with D unclear. V was clipped by 1 base and J by 2 bases, with 11 bases between them. This CDR3 spans 15 amino acids. The germline CDR1 and CDR2 sequences are SEHNR and FQNEAQ (reference sequence). The CDR3 nucleotides read TGTGCCAGCAGCTTAGGTGGCGGGCCTAACACTGAAGCTTTCTTT. Its translation is CASSLGGGPNTEAFF.

This clone was seen once. This CDR3 is CASSLVPDTYGANVLTF. CDR3 bases: TGTGCCAGCAGCTTAGTTCCCGACACGTACGGGGCCAACGTCCTGACTTTC. This sequence joins TRBV7-9 and TRBJ2-6; D is unresolved. Germline-derived CDR1 and CDR2 are SEHNR and FQNEAQ (reference sequence). The ends were cut back, 1 base at V and 4 bases at J, with 14 bases in the middle. This CDR3 is 17 amino acids long.

This chain connects TRBV15 to TRBJ1-1; D uncertain. The germline gives CDR1 LNHNV, CDR2 YYDKDF (reference sequence). The CDR3 is 12 amino acids. V lost 3 bases, J lost 11 bases, and 13 bases lay in between. CDR3 DNA: TGTGCCACCAGCAGGTATTCTCAGGAGGCTTTCTTT. Translation: CATSRYSQEAFF. The variable domain in full, completed from reference TRBV15 and TRBJ1-1, reads DAMVIQNPRYQVTQFGKPVTLSCSQTLNHNVMYWYQQKSSQAPKLLFHYYDKDFNNEADTPDNFQSRRPNTSFCFLDIRSPGLGDTAMYLCATSRYSQEAFFGQGTRLTVV.

The chain uses TRBV19 and TRBJ1-5; D not resolved. The V gene's germline CDR1 is LNHDA and CDR2 SQIVND (reference sequence). Trimming pared 0 bases from V and 11 bases from J, leaving 14 bases between. The CDR3 is 14 amino acids. The CDR3 sequence: CASSIDLPASAQHF. The CDR3 nucleotides are TGTGCCAGTAGTATAGACCTCCCCGCCTCGGCCCAGCATTTT.

Comments on this clone: The same CDR3 arises from other DNA sequences in this sample as well. The chain links TRBV30 to TRBJ2-4; perhaps D is TRBD1 or TRBD2 (5 bases each). CDR1 GTSNPN and CDR2 SVGIG come from the germline V gene (reference sequence). The germline V and J ends were trimmed by 5 bases and 10 bases, with 15 bases remaining between them. CDR3 length: 12 amino acids. CDR3 bases: TGTGCCTGGGGAAGGGGACCAGAGATTCAGTACTTC. Amino acid sequence: CAWGRGPEIQYF.